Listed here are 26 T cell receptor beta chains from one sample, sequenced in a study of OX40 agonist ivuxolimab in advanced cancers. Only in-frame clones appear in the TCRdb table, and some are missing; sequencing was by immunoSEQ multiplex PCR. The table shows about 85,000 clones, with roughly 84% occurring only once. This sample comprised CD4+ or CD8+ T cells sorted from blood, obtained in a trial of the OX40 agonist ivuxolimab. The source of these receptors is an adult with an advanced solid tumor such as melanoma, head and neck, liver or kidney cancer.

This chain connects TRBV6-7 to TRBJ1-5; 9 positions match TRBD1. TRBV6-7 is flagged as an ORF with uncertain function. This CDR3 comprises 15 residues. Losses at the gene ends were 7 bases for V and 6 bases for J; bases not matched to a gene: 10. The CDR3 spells CASTQQGAWGQPQHF. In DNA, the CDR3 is TGTGCCAGCACTCAACAGGGGGCTTGGGGTCAGCCCCAGCATTTT.

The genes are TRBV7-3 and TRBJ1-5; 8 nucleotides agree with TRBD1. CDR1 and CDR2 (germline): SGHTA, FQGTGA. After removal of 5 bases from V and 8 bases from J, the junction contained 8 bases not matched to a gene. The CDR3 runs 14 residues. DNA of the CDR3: TGTGCCAGCAGCCTGAATCCGGGACAGGAGCCCCAGCATTTT. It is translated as CASSLNPGQEPQHF.

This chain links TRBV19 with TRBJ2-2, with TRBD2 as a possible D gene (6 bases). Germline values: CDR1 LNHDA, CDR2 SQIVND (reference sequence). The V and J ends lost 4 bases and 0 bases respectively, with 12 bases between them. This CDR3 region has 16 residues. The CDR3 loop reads CASSTSGLPNTGELFF. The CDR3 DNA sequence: TGTGCCAGTAGTACCTCGGGACTTCCGAACACCGGGGAGCTGTTTTTT.

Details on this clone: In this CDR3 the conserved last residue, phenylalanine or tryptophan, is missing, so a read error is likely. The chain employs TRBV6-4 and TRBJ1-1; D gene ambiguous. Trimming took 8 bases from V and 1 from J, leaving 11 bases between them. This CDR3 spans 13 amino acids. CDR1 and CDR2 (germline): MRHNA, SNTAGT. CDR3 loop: CASRESANTEAFL. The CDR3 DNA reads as TGTGCCAGCCGGGAGTCCGCGAACACTGAAGCTTTCCTT.

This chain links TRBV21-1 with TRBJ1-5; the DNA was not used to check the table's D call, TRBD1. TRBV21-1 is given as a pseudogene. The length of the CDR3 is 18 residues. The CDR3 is CASSKVPLGRVSNQPQHF. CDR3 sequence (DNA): TGTGCCAGCAGCAAAGTCCCCCTGGGCAGGGTGAGCAATCAGCCCCAGCATTTT.

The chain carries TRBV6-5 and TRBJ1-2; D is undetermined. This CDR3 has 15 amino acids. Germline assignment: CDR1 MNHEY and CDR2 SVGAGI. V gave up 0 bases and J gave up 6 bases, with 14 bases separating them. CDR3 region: CASSYSGSVGDGYTF. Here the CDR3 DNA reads TGTGCCAGCAGTTACTCGGGGTCAGTTGGAGATGGCTACACCTTC.

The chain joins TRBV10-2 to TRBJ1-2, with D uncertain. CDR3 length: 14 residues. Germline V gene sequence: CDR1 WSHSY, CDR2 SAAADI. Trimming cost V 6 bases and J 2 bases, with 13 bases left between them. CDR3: CASRAPSSNYGYTF. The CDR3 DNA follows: TGCGCCAGCAGGGCCCCGAGTAGCAACTATGGCTACACCTTC.

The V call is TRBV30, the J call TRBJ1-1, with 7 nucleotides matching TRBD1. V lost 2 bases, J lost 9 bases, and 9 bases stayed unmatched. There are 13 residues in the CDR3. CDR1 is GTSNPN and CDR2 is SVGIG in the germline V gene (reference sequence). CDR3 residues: CAWSSGGQHKAFF. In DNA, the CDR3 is TGTGCCTGGAGTAGCGGGGGACAGCACAAAGCTTTCTTT.

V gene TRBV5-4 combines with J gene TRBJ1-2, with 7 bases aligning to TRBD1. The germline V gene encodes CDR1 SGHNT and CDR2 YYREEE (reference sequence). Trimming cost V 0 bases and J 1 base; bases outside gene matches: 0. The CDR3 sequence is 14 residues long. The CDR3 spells CASSLGQGNYGYTF. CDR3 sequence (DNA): TGTGCCAGCAGCTTGGGACAGGGTAACTATGGCTACACCTTC.

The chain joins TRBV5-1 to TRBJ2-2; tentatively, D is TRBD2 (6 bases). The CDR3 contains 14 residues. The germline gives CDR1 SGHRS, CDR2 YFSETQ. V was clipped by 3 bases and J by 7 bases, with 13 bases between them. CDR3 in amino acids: CASSSDGGNGELFF. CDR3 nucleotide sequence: TGCGCCAGCAGCTCCGACGGAGGGAACGGGGAGCTGTTTTTT.

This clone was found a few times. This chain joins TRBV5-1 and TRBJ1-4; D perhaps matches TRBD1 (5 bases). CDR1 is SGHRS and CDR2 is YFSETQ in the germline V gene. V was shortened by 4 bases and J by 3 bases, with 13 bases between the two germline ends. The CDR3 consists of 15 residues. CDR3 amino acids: CASSPSGGANEKLFF. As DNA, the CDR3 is TGCGCCAGCAGCCCGTCGGGGGGGGCTAATGAAAAACTGTTTTTT.

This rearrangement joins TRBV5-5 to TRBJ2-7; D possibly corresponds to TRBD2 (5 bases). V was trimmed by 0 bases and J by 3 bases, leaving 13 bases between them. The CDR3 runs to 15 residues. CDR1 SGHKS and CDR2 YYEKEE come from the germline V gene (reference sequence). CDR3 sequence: CASSLELVGLYEQYF. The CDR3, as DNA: TGTGCCAGCAGCTTGGAACTTGTCGGACTCTACGAGCAGTACTTC.

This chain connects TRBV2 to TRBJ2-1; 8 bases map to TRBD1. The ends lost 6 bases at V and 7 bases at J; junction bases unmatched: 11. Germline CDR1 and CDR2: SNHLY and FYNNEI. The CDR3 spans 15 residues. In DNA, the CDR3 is TGTGCCAGCAGGCGGACAGGGTTTTTAAAAAATGAGCAGTTCTTC. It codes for CASRRTGFLKNEQFF.

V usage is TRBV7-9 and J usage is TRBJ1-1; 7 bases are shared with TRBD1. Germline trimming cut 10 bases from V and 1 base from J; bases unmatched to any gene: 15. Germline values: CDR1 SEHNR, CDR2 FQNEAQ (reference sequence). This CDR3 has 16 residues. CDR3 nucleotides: TGTGCCATCTTACTTATCTCTCCAGGGGGGAACACTGAAGCTTTCTTT. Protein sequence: CAILLISPGGNTEAFF.

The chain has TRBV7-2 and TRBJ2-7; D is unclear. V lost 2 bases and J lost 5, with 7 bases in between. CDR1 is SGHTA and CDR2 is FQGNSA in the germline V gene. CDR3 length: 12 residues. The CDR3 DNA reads TGTGCCAGCAGCTTAAATTGGGACGAGCAGTACTTC. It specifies CASSLNWDEQYF.

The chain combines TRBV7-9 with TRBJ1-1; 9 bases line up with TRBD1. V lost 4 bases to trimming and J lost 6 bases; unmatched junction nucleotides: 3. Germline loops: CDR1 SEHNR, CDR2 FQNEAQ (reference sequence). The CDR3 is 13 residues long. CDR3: CASSYDRGAEAFF. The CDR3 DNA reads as TGTGCCAGCAGCTACGACAGGGGGGCTGAAGCTTTCTTT.

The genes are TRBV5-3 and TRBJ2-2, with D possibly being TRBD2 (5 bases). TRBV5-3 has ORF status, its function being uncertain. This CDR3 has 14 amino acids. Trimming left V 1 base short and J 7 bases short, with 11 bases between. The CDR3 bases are TGTGCCAGAAGCTTGATCCGTGGGAGCGGGGAGCTGTTTTTT. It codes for CARSLIRGSGELFF.

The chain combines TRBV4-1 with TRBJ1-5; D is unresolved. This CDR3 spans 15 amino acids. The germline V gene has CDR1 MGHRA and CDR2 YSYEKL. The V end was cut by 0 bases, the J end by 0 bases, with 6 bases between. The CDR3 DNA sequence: TGCGCCAGCAGCCAAGAGAGGGTTAGCAATCAGCCCCAGCATTTT. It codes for CASSQERVSNQPQHF.

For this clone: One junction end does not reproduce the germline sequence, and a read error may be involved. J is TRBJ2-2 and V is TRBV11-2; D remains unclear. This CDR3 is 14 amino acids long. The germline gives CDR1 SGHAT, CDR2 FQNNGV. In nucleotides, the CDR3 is TGTGCCAGCAGCCTAGATCGGTTGGCCGGGGAGCTGTTTTTT. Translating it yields CASSLDRLAGELFF.

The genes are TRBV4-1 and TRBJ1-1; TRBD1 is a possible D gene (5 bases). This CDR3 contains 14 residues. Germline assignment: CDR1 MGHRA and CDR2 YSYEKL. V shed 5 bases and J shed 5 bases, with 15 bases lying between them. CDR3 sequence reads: CASSGRTTGTEAFF. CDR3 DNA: TGCGCCAGCAGCGGTAGGACAACGGGGACTGAAGCTTTCTTT.

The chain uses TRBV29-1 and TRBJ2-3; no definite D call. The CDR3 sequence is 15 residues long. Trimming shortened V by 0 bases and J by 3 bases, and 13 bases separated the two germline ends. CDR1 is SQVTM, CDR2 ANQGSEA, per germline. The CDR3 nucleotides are TGCAGCGTTGAAGATATGGTGGGGAAAACAGATACGCAGTATTTT. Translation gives CSVEDMVGKTDTQYF.

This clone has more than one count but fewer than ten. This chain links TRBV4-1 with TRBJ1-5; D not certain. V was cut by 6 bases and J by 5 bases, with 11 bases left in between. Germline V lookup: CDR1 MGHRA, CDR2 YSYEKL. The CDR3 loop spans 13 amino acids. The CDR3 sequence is CASRQAGDQPQHF. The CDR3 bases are TGCGCCAGCAGGCAGGCCGGGGATCAGCCCCAGCATTTT.

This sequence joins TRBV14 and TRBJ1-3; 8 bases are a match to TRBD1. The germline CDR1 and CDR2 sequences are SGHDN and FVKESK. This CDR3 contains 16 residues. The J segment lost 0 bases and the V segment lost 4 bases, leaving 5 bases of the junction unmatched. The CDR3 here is CASSLDRAISGNTIYF. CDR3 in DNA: TGTGCCAGCAGCCTGGACAGGGCTATCTCTGGAAACACCATATATTTT.

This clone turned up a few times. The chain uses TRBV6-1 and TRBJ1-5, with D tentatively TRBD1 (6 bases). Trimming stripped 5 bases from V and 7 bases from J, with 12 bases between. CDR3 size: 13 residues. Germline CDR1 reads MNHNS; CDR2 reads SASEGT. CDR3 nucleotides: TGTGCCAGCAGTCCAGGGGTAGCGCAGCCCCAGCATTTT. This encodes CASSPGVAQPQHF.

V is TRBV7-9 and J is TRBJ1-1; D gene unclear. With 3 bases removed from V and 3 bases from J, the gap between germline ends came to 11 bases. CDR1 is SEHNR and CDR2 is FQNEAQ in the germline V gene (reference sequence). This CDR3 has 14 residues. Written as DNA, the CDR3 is TGTGCCAGCAGCTTCCGAGCCGGGGACACTGAAGCTTTCTTT. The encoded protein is CASSFRAGDTEAFF.

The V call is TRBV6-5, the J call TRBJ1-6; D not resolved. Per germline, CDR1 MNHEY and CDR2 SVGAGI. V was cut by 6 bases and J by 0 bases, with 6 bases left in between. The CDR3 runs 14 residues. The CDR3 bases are TGTGCCAGCAGGGGCAGCTCCTATAATTCACCCCTCCACTTT. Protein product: CASRGSSYNSPLHF.